These 8 T cell receptor beta chains came from one sample sequenced in a study of technical replicates of blood from a handful of donors. The assay was immunoSEQ multiplex PCR, and TCRdb's table has in-frame clones only and misses some. The table lists 65,000 to 95,000 clones, 80% to 90% of them singletons. Sequencing was done on a sample of PBMCs. The origin of the receptors is a human donor in good health. Some clones in this sample may be carry-over from other donors' samples.

CDR3 sequence (DNA): TGTGCCAGCACCCTGGAGGGCAATCGTTCACCCCTCCACTTT. Translated: CASTLEGNRSPLHF. The gene calls are TRBV7-8 and TRBJ1-6; D ambiguous. Looked up from germline, CDR1 is SGHVS and CDR2 is FQNEAQ. This CDR3 comprises 14 residues. The V and J ends lost 7 bases and 9 bases respectively, with 16 bases between them.

The rearrangement uses TRBV19 and TRBJ2-1; 14 nucleotides align to TRBD2. Germline CDR1 and CDR2: LNHDA and SQIVND (reference sequence). The trim removed 5 bases at V and 2 bases at J, leaving 5 bases unmatched. The CDR3 runs 17 residues. The CDR3 region has the DNA TGTGCCAGTAGTGCGGGACTAGCGGGGGCCACCTACAATGAGCAGTTCTTC. Its translation: CASSAGLAGATYNEQFF.

Notes on this clone: Other DNA sequences from this sample encode an identical CDR3 as well. This chain uses TRBV19 with TRBJ2-7; no clear D gene. This CDR3 comprises 14 residues. Germline-derived CDR1 and CDR2 are LNHDA and SQIVND (reference sequence). Deletions cut 3 bases from V and 0 bases from J, with 9 bases between. The CDR3 loop is CASSISRSSYEQYF. In nucleotides, the CDR3 is TGTGCCAGTAGTATTTCAAGGAGCTCCTACGAGCAGTACTTC.

This CDR3 is CASRWGTGAYEQYF. As DNA, the CDR3 is TGCGCCAGCAGGTGGGGGACAGGGGCCTACGAGCAGTACTTC. The J gene is TRBJ2-7, the V gene TRBV5-1, with 10 positions matching TRBD1. The germline V gene encodes CDR1 SGHRS and CDR2 YFSETQ. The CDR3 consists of 14 residues. V trimming: 5 bases; J trimming: 2 bases; junction bases outside the gene matches: 4.

The chain couples TRBV4-3 to TRBJ1-4; TRBD1 matches at 7 bases. V was pared by 3 bases and J by 8 bases, with 6 bases of the junction left unmatched. CDR3 length: 14 amino acids. Germline V lookup: CDR1 LGHNA, CDR2 YSLEER. CDR3 sequence reads: CASSHATGSEKLFF. CDR3 sequence (DNA): TGCGCCAGCAGCCACGCGACAGGGAGCGAAAAACTGTTTTTT.

CDR3 DNA: TGTGCCAGCAGCCTTGTGGGGGGGCACGGAAACACCATATATTTT. It translates to CASSLVGGHGNTIYF. This rearrangement joins TRBV6-6 to TRBJ1-3, with a tentative D call TRBD1 (6 bases). The CDR3 is made up of 15 amino acids. V dropped 6 bases and J dropped 4 bases, with 16 bases sitting between them. The V gene's germline CDR1 is MNHNY and CDR2 SVGAGI (reference sequence).

The CDR3 DNA sequence: TGTGCCAGCAGCCGGGACTCCATTAACTATGGCTACACCTTC. Encoded protein: CASSRDSINYGYTF. The chain uses TRBV7-9 and TRBJ1-2, with D perhaps matching TRBD1 (5 bases). The CDR3 loop spans 14 amino acids. CDR1 and CDR2 (germline): SEHNR, FQNEAQ (reference sequence). V lost 5 bases and J lost 1, with 11 bases in between.

This chain joins TRBV5-6 and TRBJ1-6; 8 bases are a match to TRBD1. The CDR3 runs to 16 residues. With V trimmed by 4 bases and J by 6 bases, 9 bases remained unmatched. From germline, CDR1 is SGHDT and CDR2 YYEEEE. The CDR3 DNA reads TGTGCCAGCAGCCTAGAGACAGGGGAGGGTAATTCACCCCTCCACTTT. This sequence encodes CASSLETGEGNSPLHF.